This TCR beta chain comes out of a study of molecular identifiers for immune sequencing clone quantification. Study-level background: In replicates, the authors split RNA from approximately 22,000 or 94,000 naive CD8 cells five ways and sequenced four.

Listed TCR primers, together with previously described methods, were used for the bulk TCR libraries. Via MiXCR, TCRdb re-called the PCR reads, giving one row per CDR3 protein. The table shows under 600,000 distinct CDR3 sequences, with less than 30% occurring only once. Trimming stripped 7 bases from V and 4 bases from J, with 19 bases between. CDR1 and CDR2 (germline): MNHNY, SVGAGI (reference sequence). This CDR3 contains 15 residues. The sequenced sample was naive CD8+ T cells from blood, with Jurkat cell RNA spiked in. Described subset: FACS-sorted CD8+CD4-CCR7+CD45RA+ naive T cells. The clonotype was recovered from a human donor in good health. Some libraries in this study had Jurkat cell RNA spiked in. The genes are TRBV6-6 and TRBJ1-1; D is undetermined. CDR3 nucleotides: TGTGCCAGCAACCCCGGGTTTCTCCAGCGCACTGAAGCTTTCTTT. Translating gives CASNPGFLQRTEAFF.